These T cell receptor beta chains were read from a single sample in a study of post-analysis software for immune sequencing data. TCRdb ran MiXCR on the PCR reads and lists one entry per CDR3 protein. This sample has more than 500,000 distinct CDR3 sequences; 30% to 40% occur once, and the top ten carry 6%. Sequences were obtained from blood. The receptors derive from a girl younger than 18 with multiple sclerosis. The CDR3 runs from the conserved cysteine through the conserved F or W. The D gene is left open where the match is weak. Rows may omit the clone size; those that give it use once, few, many or a size class.

j_call v_call d_call clone_size cdr3_nt cdr3_aa
TRBJ2-5 TRBV7-8 TRBD2 NA TGTGCCAGCAGCATATCCGGACGAGCGGGGACTCAAGAGACCCAGTACTTC CASSISGRAGTQETQYF
TRBJ2-5 TRBV29-1 NA many TGCAGCGTTGATTCCCTGGGGGGGCGAGAGGAAGAGACCCAGTACTTC CSVDSLGGREEETQYF
TRBJ2-3 TRBV6-9 NA few TGTGCCAGCAGCCGCTTATGGAGGGAGGTTGCAGATACGCAGTATTTT CASSRLWREVADTQYF
TRBJ2-1 TRBV20-1 TRBD2 NA TGCAGTGCTAGAGAGGTAGCGGGAGTCTACAATGAGCAGTTCTTC CSAREVAGVYNEQFF
TRBJ2-5 TRBV5-1 TRBD1 NA TGCGCCAGCAGCTCCGGGACGACAGGGGAGACCCAGTACTTC CASSSGTTGETQYF
TRBJ1-5 TRBV20-1 TRBD1 few TGCAGTGCCCCGGACAGGGTGGGCAATCAGCCCCAGCATTTT CSAPDRVGNQPQHF
TRBJ1-1 TRBV5-5 NA few TGTGCCAGCAGCTGGGAGGGGCCGAACACTGAAGCTTTCTTT CASSWEGPNTEAFF
TRBJ1-1 TRBV7-9 NA NA TGTGCCAGCAGCTTAGCGCTGGACAGAAAGACTGAAGCTTTCTTT CASSLALDRKTEAFF
TRBJ2-7 TRBV4-1 NA NA TGCGCCAGCAGCCAAGGCCGGTTAGTTTCCTACGAGCAGTACTTC CASSQGRLVSYEQYF
TRBJ2-2 TRBV12-3/TRBV12-4 TRBD2 NA TGTGCCAGCAGTTTAACTAGCGGGGGGCAGCTGTTTTTT CASSLTSGGQLFF
TRBJ2-3 TRBV29-1 NA few TGCAGCGGACAGGAAAACACAGATACGCAGTATTTT CSGQENTDTQYF
TRBJ2-5 TRBV20-1 NA few TGCAGTGCTCTCACCCCCGTTGCTGAGACCCAGTACTTC CSALTPVAETQYF
TRBJ2-1 TRBV7-9 NA few TGTGCCAGCAAAGGGGACACTTATTACAATGAGCAGTTCTTC CASKGDTYYNEQFF
TRBJ2-5 TRBV12-3/TRBV12-4 NA few TGTGCCAGCAGTTTATTGGGGGATCGGGAGACCCAGTACTTC CASSLLGDRETQYF
TRBJ1-5 TRBV3-1 TRBD1 NA TGTGCCAGCAGCCCTAGCGGACAGGGCCAAGGGCCCCAGCATTTT CASSPSGQGQGPQHF
TRBJ2-1 TRBV20-1 TRBD1 NA TGCAGTGCTAGAAGAGGGGGCTATGAGCAGTTCTTC CSARRGGYEQFF
TRBJ1-1 TRBV15 NA few TGTGCCACCAGCAGCCACAGCGTCTGGGGGAACACTGAAGCTTTCTTT CATSSHSVWGNTEAFF
TRBJ1-4 TRBV11-2 NA NA TGTGCCAGCAGCTTAGTCCGGACACCAACTAATGAAAAACGGTTTTTT CASSLVRTPTNEKRFF
TRBJ2-3 TRBV10-1 NA NA TGCGCCAGCAGCGCCGGAAACGGGGATACGCAGTATTTT CASSAGNGDTQYF
TRBJ2-1 TRBV15 NA NA TGTGCCACCAGCAGAGGCCAAGGGGCTAGCTCCTACAATGAGCAGTTCTTC CATSRGQGASSYNEQFF
TRBJ2-5 TRBV5-1 TRBD1 NA TGCGCCAGCAGCTTGATAGGGGACAGCTTTCAAGAGACCCAGTACTTC CASSLIGDSFQETQYF
TRBJ2-5 TRBV10-3 NA NA TGTGCCACGGGAGAGACAGGGAGTCTAGGGGAGACCCAGTACTTC CATGETGSLGETQYF
TRBJ2-5 TRBV6-5 TRBD2 NA TGTGCCAGCAGTTACCGTGGGGTCGTAGCGGGTAAACAAGAGACCCAGTACTTC CASSYRGVVAGKQETQYF
TRBJ2-3 TRBV5-6 TRBD2 NA TGTGCCAGCAGCTTGGAACAGCGGGGACGAGATACGCAGTATTTT CASSLEQRGRDTQYF
TRBJ2-7 TRBV12-3/TRBV12-4 NA few TGTGCCAGCAGTTTAGGGGCCAAGAGCGAGCAGTACTTC CASSLGAKSEQYF
TRBJ2-1 TRBV27 NA few TGTGCCAGCTCAGGGAATTGGGGCAATGAGCAGTTCTTC CASSGNWGNEQFF
TRBJ1-1 TRBV5-1 NA few TGCGCCAGCAGCTTGTCCCCCGGCACTTTGAACACTGAAGCTTTCTTT CASSLSPGTLNTEAFF
TRBJ2-3 TRBV15 NA few TGTGCCACCAGCAGAGACAACTCGGGGTACACAGATACGCAGTATTTT CATSRDNSGYTDTQYF
TRBJ1-1 TRBV7-3 TRBD1 NA TGTGCCAGCAGGCAGACAGGGGAGGATGAAGCTTTCTTT CASRQTGEDEAFF
TRBJ2-1 TRBV11-3 NA few TGTGCCAGCAGCTCCCGACTAGTCTCCTACAATGAGCAGTTCTTC CASSSRLVSYNEQFF
TRBJ2-5 TRBV20-1 TRBD2 NA TGCAGTGCTGGACTAGCGGTCCTTGGAGAGACCCAGTACTTC CSAGLAVLGETQYF
TRBJ1-2 TRBV4-1 NA few TGCGCCAGCAGCCAAGCGGGGGAAGGCTATGGCTACACCTTC CASSQAGEGYGYTF
TRBJ2-1 TRBV20-1 TRBD1 NA TGCAGTGCTCGGGACAGGGGATACAATGAGCAGTTCTTC CSARDRGYNEQFF
TRBJ2-7 TRBV29-1 NA NA TGCAGCGTTGAAACCGAACTGGGCGAGCCGGACAACTACGAGCAGTACTTC CSVETELGEPDNYEQYF
TRBJ2-5 TRBV7-2 TRBD2 many TGTGCCAGCAGCTTAGCGGCTAGCGGGGTAGAGACCCAGTACTTC CASSLAASGVETQYF
TRBJ2-3 TRBV5-6 NA once TGTGCCAGCAGCCCTGCTTGGGGGGAAGGCACAGATACGCAGTATTTT CASSPAWGEGTDTQYF
TRBJ2-3 TRBV4-2 TRBD2 NA TGTGCCAGCAGCCCTAGCGGGGCCCCCACAGATACGCAGTATTTT CASSPSGAPTDTQYF
TRBJ2-1 TRBV5-1 TRBD2 NA TGCGCCAGCAGCTGGGGACTAGCGGGGACGAGCTCCTACAATGAGCAGTTCTTC CASSWGLAGTSSYNEQFF
TRBJ1-6 TRBV9 TRBD1 few TGTGCCAGCAGCGGGACAGGGAGGGACTCACCCCTCCACTTT CASSGTGRDSPLHF
TRBJ1-1 TRBV3-1 NA few TGTGCCAGCAGCCAAGATCACAGCGACGACACTGAAGCTTTCTTT CASSQDHSDDTEAFF
TRBJ2-3 TRBV20-1 TRBD2 NA TGCAGTGCTGCTAGCGGGTCCACAGATACGCAGTATTTT CSAASGSTDTQYF
TRBJ1-2 TRBV7-2 NA NA TGTGCCAGCAGCTACCGGGGGTCCGGGACGGGCTATGGCTACACCTTC CASSYRGSGTGYGYTF
TRBJ2-5 TRBV20-1 NA few TGCAGTGCTAGAGCCACGCCGGGCATTGTGGAGACCCAGTACTTC CSARATPGIVETQYF